The clone carrying this T cell receptor (beta chain) was detected only once. The sample is drawn from a study of CD8 T cells in Susac syndrome. The authors reverse transcribed roughly 0.5 to 1 ug RNA with random hexamers. One entry per CDR3 protein results from TCRdb running MiXCR on the immunoSEQ multiplex PCR reads. The profile shows about 22,000 distinct CDR3 sequences, approximately 93% of them singletons. Germline assignment: CDR1 MNHEY and CDR2 SVGAGI. After removal of 5 bases from V and 4 bases from J, the junction contained 5 bases not matched to a gene. The CDR3 is 14 residues long. This TCR was recovered from a human donor in good health. This sequence joins TRBV6-5 and TRBJ2-5; 9 positions match TRBD1. The material sequenced was CD8+ T cells from PBMCs. The DNA for the CDR3 is TGTGCCAGCAGTCCCGGACAGGGGACAGAGACCCAGTACTTC. The encoded protein is CASSPGQGTETQYF.